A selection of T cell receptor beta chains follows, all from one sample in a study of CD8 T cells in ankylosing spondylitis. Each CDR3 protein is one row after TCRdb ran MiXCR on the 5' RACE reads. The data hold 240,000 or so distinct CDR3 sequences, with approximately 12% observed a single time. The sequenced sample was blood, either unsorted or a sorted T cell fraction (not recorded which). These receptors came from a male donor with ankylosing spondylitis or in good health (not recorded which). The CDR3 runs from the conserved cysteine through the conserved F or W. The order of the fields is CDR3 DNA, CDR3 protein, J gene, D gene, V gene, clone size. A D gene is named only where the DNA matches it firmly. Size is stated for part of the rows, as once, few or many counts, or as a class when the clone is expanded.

CDR3 DNA: TGTGCCAGCAGTCCCGTCAATCGGAGAAACACCGGGGAGCTGTTTTTT
CDR3 protein: CASSPVNRRNTGELFF
J gene: TRBJ2-2
D gene: -
V gene: TRBV28
clone size: few

CDR3 DNA: TGCGCCAGCAATCCGACTAGCGGGAGTGTAGATACGCAGTATTTT
CDR3 protein: CASNPTSGSVDTQYF
J gene: TRBJ2-3
D gene: TRBD2
V gene: TRBV5-1
clone size: many

CDR3 DNA: TGTGCCAGCAGCCAAGCTAGCGGGACCTACAATGAGCAGTTCTTC
CDR3 protein: CASSQASGTYNEQFF
J gene: TRBJ2-1
D gene: TRBD2
V gene: TRBV3-1
clone size: many

CDR3 DNA: TGCAGTGCTCCTAGCGGGGTCAGCCCCGGGGAGCTGTTTTTT
CDR3 protein: CSAPSGVSPGELFF
J gene: TRBJ2-2
D gene: TRBD2
V gene: TRBV20-1
clone size: many

CDR3 DNA: TGCAGTGCTAGACAGGGGAATCAGCCCCAGCATTTT
CDR3 protein: CSARQGNQPQHF
J gene: TRBJ1-5
D gene: -
V gene: TRBV20-1
clone size: many

CDR3 DNA: TGTGCCAGCAGCGAGGAAGAAGGGTCTAGCGGGACAGATACGCAGTATTTT
CDR3 protein: CASSEEEGSSGTDTQYF
J gene: TRBJ2-3
D gene: TRBD2
V gene: TRBV2
clone size: -

CDR3 DNA: TGCGCCAGCAGCTTGGTGCAGGATCATGAGCAGTTCTTC
CDR3 protein: CASSLVQDHEQFF
J gene: TRBJ2-1
D gene: -
V gene: TRBV5-1
clone size: many

CDR3 DNA: TGCGCCAGCAGCTTGGTGGTAGGGGGCCTGAACACCGGGGAGCTGTTTTTT
CDR3 protein: CASSLVVGGLNTGELFF
J gene: TRBJ2-2
D gene: TRBD1
V gene: TRBV5-1
clone size: -

CDR3 DNA: TGTGCCAGCAGCTTTAACAGGGGGGATACGCAGTATTTT
CDR3 protein: CASSFNRGDTQYF
J gene: TRBJ2-3
D gene: TRBD1
V gene: TRBV11-3
clone size: -

CDR3 DNA: TGTGCCAGCAGCTTAGACCTCAACCTCCGGGACAGGGGTCGGTACGGCTACACCTTC
CDR3 protein: CASSLDLNLRDRGRYGYTF
J gene: TRBJ1-2
D gene: TRBD1
V gene: TRBV11-2
clone size: -

CDR3 DNA: TGTGCCAGCTCACCGGTGACAAGGAACACTGAAGCTTTCTTT
CDR3 protein: CASSPVTRNTEAFF
J gene: TRBJ1-1
D gene: -
V gene: TRBV18
clone size: -

CDR3 DNA: TGCAGTGCTGGCGAGCGTGGCGGGGGGGCTTCAGATACGCAGTATTTT
CDR3 protein: CSAGERGGGASDTQYF
J gene: TRBJ2-3
D gene: TRBD2
V gene: TRBV20-1
clone size: few

CDR3 DNA: TGCGCCAGCAGTGTCTCTAGCGGGCGAGCCGAGCAGTTCTTC
CDR3 protein: CASSVSSGRAEQFF
J gene: TRBJ2-1
D gene: TRBD2
V gene: TRBV10-1
clone size: many

CDR3 DNA: TGTGCCAGTAGGGGGGGACTAGCGGGGGGTCAACGATCCACAGATACGCAGTATTTT
CDR3 protein: CASRGGLAGGQRSTDTQYF
J gene: TRBJ2-3
D gene: TRBD2
V gene: TRBV19
clone size: -

CDR3 DNA: TGCAGTGCCCCCCTGTGGTCTAGCGGGGAAGATACGCAGTATTTT
CDR3 protein: CSAPLWSSGEDTQYF
J gene: TRBJ2-3
D gene: TRBD2
V gene: TRBV20-1
clone size: many

CDR3 DNA: TGTGCCAGCAGGATAGCGGGGTATGAGACCCAGTACTTC
CDR3 protein: CASRIAGYETQYF
J gene: TRBJ2-5
D gene: TRBD2
V gene: TRBV2
clone size: many

CDR3 DNA: TGTGCCAGCGGGAAGCGGCGGGGAACAGATACGCAGTATTTT
CDR3 protein: CASGKRRGTDTQYF
J gene: TRBJ2-3
D gene: -
V gene: TRBV6-1
clone size: -

CDR3 DNA: TGCGCCAGCAGCTTGGAATTTAGGGGTGAGAACGAGCAGTACTTC
CDR3 protein: CASSLEFRGENEQYF
J gene: TRBJ2-7
D gene: -
V gene: TRBV5-1
clone size: many

CDR3 DNA: TGTGCCAGCAGCCCCTTGGGGGGGGCTACGGACACCATATATTTT
CDR3 protein: CASSPLGGATDTIYF
J gene: TRBJ1-3
D gene: -
V gene: TRBV5-5
clone size: -

CDR3 DNA: TGTGCCAGCAGCCGAGGAAGCTCCTACAATGAGCAGTTCTTC
CDR3 protein: CASSRGSSYNEQFF
J gene: TRBJ2-1
D gene: -
V gene: TRBV3-1
clone size: many

CDR3 DNA: TGTGCCAGCAGCGTAGAAGCCAACACAGGGGGCTCTACCTTC
CDR3 protein: CASSVEANTGGSTF
J gene: TRBJ1-2
D gene: TRBD1
V gene: TRBV9
clone size: many

CDR3 DNA: TGCAGCGTAAGGACAGGGGGCATAGAGACCCAGTACTTC
CDR3 protein: CSVRTGGIETQYF
J gene: TRBJ2-5
D gene: TRBD1
V gene: TRBV29-1
clone size: many

CDR3 DNA: TGCAGCGTTGAGTTCTTTGAGGTCGGAGCTAAGGATACGCAGTATTTT
CDR3 protein: CSVEFFEVGAKDTQYF
J gene: TRBJ2-3
D gene: -
V gene: TRBV29-1
clone size: medium-sized

CDR3 DNA: TGTGCCAGCAGTTACGATCACAGGGGCACCTACGAGCAGTACTTC
CDR3 protein: CASSYDHRGTYEQYF
J gene: TRBJ2-7
D gene: TRBD1
V gene: TRBV6-5
clone size: many

CDR3 DNA: TGTGCCAGCAGCTCACGGTGGAAGGAAGAGACCCAGTACTTC
CDR3 protein: CASSSRWKEETQYF
J gene: TRBJ2-5
D gene: -
V gene: TRBV5-5
clone size: few

CDR3 DNA: TGTGCCAGCAGCAGAGGGGACAGGGGGCGAGCCGGGGAGCTGTTTTTT
CDR3 protein: CASSRGDRGRAGELFF
J gene: TRBJ2-2
D gene: TRBD1
V gene: TRBV3-1
clone size: many

CDR3 DNA: TGTGCCAGCAGCTGGGACGGAACCTACACCGGGGAGCTGTTTTTT
CDR3 protein: CASSWDGTYTGELFF
J gene: TRBJ2-2
D gene: -
V gene: TRBV7-9
clone size: many

CDR3 DNA: TGTGCCAGCAGCTTATTTATATGGAGCGGCCAAGAGACCCAGTACTTC
CDR3 protein: CASSLFIWSGQETQYF
J gene: TRBJ2-5
D gene: -
V gene: TRBV11-3
clone size: few

CDR3 DNA: TGCGCCAGCAGCTTGCTGGCGACGAACACCGGGGAGCTGTTTTTT
CDR3 protein: CASSLLATNTGELFF
J gene: TRBJ2-2
D gene: -
V gene: TRBV5-1
clone size: many

CDR3 DNA: TGCAGTGCTAGTCTCCCTCGGGGGGGGCTCTACAATGAGCAGTTCTTC
CDR3 protein: CSASLPRGGLYNEQFF
J gene: TRBJ2-1
D gene: TRBD2
V gene: TRBV20-1
clone size: few

CDR3 DNA: TGCAGCGCAAGGACAGGGACGTACGAGCAGTACTTC
CDR3 protein: CSARTGTYEQYF
J gene: TRBJ2-7
D gene: TRBD1
V gene: TRBV29-1
clone size: many

CDR3 DNA: TGTGCCAGCAGTCCTACCGGGACTAGCGGGGGAGAGACCCAGTACTTC
CDR3 protein: CASSPTGTSGGETQYF
J gene: TRBJ2-5
D gene: TRBD2
V gene: TRBV6-5
clone size: many

CDR3 DNA: TGCGCCAGCAGCCAGACTACAGGGCCCAATCAGCCCCAGCATTTT
CDR3 protein: CASSQTTGPNQPQHF
J gene: TRBJ1-5
D gene: -
V gene: TRBV4-1
clone size: many

CDR3 DNA: TGTGCCACCTGCCTGAGGGGGGCGAACACCGGGGAGCTGTTTTTT
CDR3 protein: CATCLRGANTGELFF
J gene: TRBJ2-2
D gene: -
V gene: TRBV3-1
clone size: once

CDR3 DNA: TGTGCCAGCAGCTTAGTTTCGGGTAGCAATCAGCCCCAGCATTTT
CDR3 protein: CASSLVSGSNQPQHF
J gene: TRBJ1-5
D gene: -
V gene: TRBV7-2
clone size: -

CDR3 DNA: TGCGCCAGCAGCCCGTATAGCGGGAGAACTAACAATGAGCAGTTCTTC
CDR3 protein: CASSPYSGRTNNEQFF
J gene: TRBJ2-1
D gene: TRBD2
V gene: TRBV5-1
clone size: many

CDR3 DNA: TGTGCCAGCAGCCTTGTTTGGGAGCACCCTGAAGCTTTCTTT
CDR3 protein: CASSLVWEHPEAFF
J gene: TRBJ1-1
D gene: -
V gene: TRBV7-9
clone size: many

CDR3 DNA: TGTGCCAGTAGGAAAGGGCAGTATCCTTATGGCTACACCTTC
CDR3 protein: CASRKGQYPYGYTF
J gene: TRBJ1-2
D gene: -
V gene: TRBV19
clone size: many

CDR3 DNA: TGTGCCAGCAGCTCCCCTTGGTTACTAGCGGGAGGGTATGAGCAGTTCTTC
CDR3 protein: CASSSPWLLAGGYEQFF
J gene: TRBJ2-1
D gene: TRBD2
V gene: TRBV5-4
clone size: -

CDR3 DNA: TGCAGCGTTGAAGATAGCCCCAATGAGCAGTTCTTC
CDR3 protein: CSVEDSPNEQFF
J gene: TRBJ2-1
D gene: -
V gene: TRBV29-1
clone size: many

CDR3 DNA: TGTGCCAGCAGCCAAGTAGGTTTAATGGACAGGGGGAACACTGAAGCTTTCTTT
CDR3 protein: CASSQVGLMDRGNTEAFF
J gene: TRBJ1-1
D gene: TRBD1
V gene: TRBV4-2
clone size: many

CDR3 DNA: TGTGCCAGCAGCCCGGGCCTCCAAGTCGTGAATTCACCCCTCCACTTT
CDR3 protein: CASSPGLQVVNSPLHF
J gene: TRBJ1-6
D gene: -
V gene: TRBV12-3/TRBV12-4
clone size: many

CDR3 DNA: TGTGCCAGCAGTTACTGGGTAACAGGGGCCAACGTCCTGACTTTC
CDR3 protein: CASSYWVTGANVLTF
J gene: TRBJ2-6
D gene: -
V gene: TRBV6-6
clone size: few

CDR3 DNA: TGCGCCAGCAGCCCGGTCGGGGCCCATAATGAAAAACTGTTTTTT
CDR3 protein: CASSPVGAHNEKLFF
J gene: TRBJ1-4
D gene: -
V gene: TRBV5-1
clone size: -

CDR3 DNA: TGCGCCAGCAGCTCAAAAAAACTAGCGGGGGTCAGCTCCTACAATGAGCAGTTCTTC
CDR3 protein: CASSSKKLAGVSSYNEQFF
J gene: TRBJ2-1
D gene: TRBD2
V gene: TRBV5-1
clone size: many

CDR3 DNA: TGCAGTGCTCCCGGTTTCAAGCGGCGCGTTACGAGCTCCTACAATGAGCAGTTCTTC
CDR3 protein: CSAPGFKRRVTSSYNEQFF
J gene: TRBJ2-1
D gene: -
V gene: TRBV20-1
clone size: few

CDR3 DNA: TGTGCCAGCAGTTTCGGGGTCCTGGGGGATTCACCCCTCCACTTT
CDR3 protein: CASSFGVLGDSPLHF
J gene: TRBJ1-6
D gene: -
V gene: TRBV6-5
clone size: -

CDR3 DNA: TGCAGCGTTGGGGACATTCTTTCACATGGCTACACCTTC
CDR3 protein: CSVGDILSHGYTF
J gene: TRBJ1-2
D gene: -
V gene: TRBV29-1
clone size: few

CDR3 DNA: TGCGCCAGCAGCCAAGATAGGCGGACAGATACGCAGTATTTT
CDR3 protein: CASSQDRRTDTQYF
J gene: TRBJ2-3
D gene: -
V gene: TRBV4-1
clone size: many